The source of this T cell receptor beta chain is a study of ipilimumab plus nivolumab after autologous stem cell transplantation (dated by TCRdb to about 2021). In terms of the full investigation: A median of about 5 ipilimumab doses and 7 or 8 nivolumab doses was received by trial patients. The intent-to-treat population of the trial consisted of some 40 patients. Patients in the myeloma cohort were either high-risk and transplant-naive or had relapsed within 3 years of a first autologous transplant. Patients in the trial were undergoing autologous transplant and had high-risk diffuse large B cell lymphoma, mature T cell lymphoma, or multiple myeloma.

Points on this clone: Its antigen remains unidentified. Base qualities are not at hand, and no much larger clone is one base apart.

Checkpoint therapy began 14 to 28 days after autologous transplant, with ipilimumab given at 1 mg/kg intravenously on day 1 of selected weeks. Nivolumab was administered at 3 mg/kg intravenously on day 1 of weeks 1, 4, 7, 10, and every two weeks through week 26. This was a Phase Ib clinical trial that tested ipilimumab plus nivolumab, given as combined checkpoint inhibition, for consolidation following autologous stem cell transplantation. Preparation of the library involved the immunoSEQ multiplex PCR assay. In its TCRdb copy, this immuneACCESS table keeps in-frame sequences only and misses some clones. Where compared with another copy, unresolved V genes explain less than half of these, and the others have no known cause. The sample includes about 47,000 clones, with 70% to 90% observed a single time. Of the sample, approximately 0.8% falls within the top ten clones. General study outcomes and caveats: Per the authors, a biologic rationale for further study of the post-transplant checkpoint inhibition approach was offered by T cell receptor repertoire, regulatory T cell phenotype and gut microbiota profiles. The authors concluded that combined checkpoint inhibition appeared tolerable when used as consolidation after transplant.

Sequenced here: PBMCs, sampled in a trial of ipilimumab plus nivolumab as post-transplant consolidation. The sequence was obtained from a male donor with multiple myeloma.

The CDR3 region reads CASRPGLAGGEKGETQYF. The DNA sequence is TGTGCCAGCAGACCGGGACTAGCGGGGGGCGAAAAAGGGGAGACCCAGTACTTC. The chain is encoded by TRBV7-2 joined to TRBJ2-5; TRBD2 matches 15 bases in the middle. V ends up 6 bases short and J 5 bases short, with an unmatched junction base count of 13. CDR1 and CDR2 were assigned from the germline V gene as SGHTA and FQGNSA. Including the terminal cysteine and phenylalanine, the CDR3 comprises 18 residues. Only the CDR3 DNA stays, 54 bases, in frame from base 1.